The next 13 T cell receptor beta chains were all read from a single sample in a study of blood T cell repertoires in COVID-19. Assay: immunoSEQ multiplex PCR; the TCRdb copy retains only in-frame clones and omits some. The sample comprises over 30,000 clones, 65% to 85% of which are singletons, and approximately 30% rests with the top ten. Sequenced material: peripheral blood. The receptor set was obtained from an older man with active or convalescent COVID-19.

The CDR3 loop is CASSLEVGAHNEQFF. CDR3 nucleotide sequence: TGTGCCAGCAGCTTAGAGGTGGGGGCCCACAATGAGCAGTTCTTC. The chain uses TRBV7-7 and TRBJ2-1, with a weak D call TRBD1 (6 bases). The CDR3 sequence is 15 residues long. Germline V gives CDR1 SSHAT, CDR2 FNYEAQ (reference sequence). The V and J ends lost 1 base and 5 bases respectively, with 12 bases between them.

The V gene is TRBV5-6, the J gene TRBJ2-2, with 8 bases aligning to TRBD2. Germline trimming cut 6 bases from V and 4 bases from J; bases unmatched to any gene: 8. Germline V gene lookup returns CDR1 SGHDT and CDR2 YYEEEE. This CDR3 comprises 15 residues. The CDR3 coding sequence is TGTGCCAGCATCAAAGCGGGGGCGACCACCGGGGAGCTGTTTTTT. Protein: CASIKAGATTGELFF.

This CDR3 is CASSLAMTSGQETQYF. The CDR3 nucleotides read TGCGCCAGCAGCTTGGCTATGACTAGCGGGCAAGAGACCCAGTACTTC. This rearrangement joins TRBV5-1 to TRBJ2-5; 10 nucleotides match TRBD2. CDR3 size: 16 residues. Germline assignment: CDR1 SGHRS and CDR2 YFSETQ. V dropped 0 bases and J dropped 2; count of bases not matched to a gene: 4.

The V call is TRBV7-2, the J call TRBJ2-1; tentative D call: TRBD1 (6 bases). V was cut by 2 bases and J by 5 bases, with 10 bases left in between. CDR3 length: 14 residues. Germline values: CDR1 SGHTA, CDR2 FQGNSA. CDR3 residues: CASSLQQGHNEQFF. CDR3 sequence (DNA): TGTGCCAGCAGCTTACAACAGGGCCACAATGAGCAGTTCTTC.

This clone appeared a single time. CDR3 DNA sequence: TGTGCCAGCAGCATCCGAGCGGACGAAAAACTGTTTTTT. Translation: CASSIRADEKLFF. The chain employs TRBV7-2 and TRBJ1-4, with D hard to call. The CDR3 is made up of 13 amino acids. Germline CDR1 reads SGHTA; CDR2 reads FQGNSA. V lost 5 bases, J lost 8 bases, and 12 bases lay in between.

The rearrangement joins TRBV10-1 to TRBJ1-5; D is unresolved. CDR1 and CDR2 from the germline V gene are WNHNN and SYGVQD (reference sequence). V was cut by 11 bases and J by 5 bases, with 4 bases left in between. The CDR3 consists of 9 residues. As DNA, the CDR3 is TGCGCCGGAGATCAGCCCCAGCATTTT. It yields the protein CAGDQPQHF.

V gene TRBV5-1 combines with J gene TRBJ2-7, with TRBD2 matching over 7 bases. J lost 2 bases, V lost 3 bases, and 5 bases had no gene match. The germline gives CDR1 SGHRS, CDR2 YFSETQ. The CDR3 has 14 amino acids. CDR3 sequence (DNA): TGCGCCAGCAGCTGGAGCGGGGAGGCCTACGAGCAGTACTTC. Its protein is CASSWSGEAYEQYF. Full variable domain (rest looked up from reference TRBV5-1 and TRBJ2-7): KAGVTQTPRYLIKTRGQQVTLSCSPISGHRSVSWYQQTPGQGLQFLFEYFSETQRNKGNFPGRFSGRQFSNSRSEMNVSTLELGDSALYLCASSWSGEAYEQYFGPGTRLTVT.

The rearrangement links TRBV7-2 to TRBJ2-7, with 7 positions matching TRBD2. Germline lookup yields CDR1 SGHTA and CDR2 FQGNSA. This CDR3 contains 15 residues. J lost 4 bases, V lost 1 base, and 7 bases had no gene match. The CDR3 nucleotides are TGTGCCAGCAGCTTAGAGTGGGAGGGAGGGTACGAGCAGTACTTC. Translated: CASSLEWEGGYEQYF.

This chain links TRBV7-2 with TRBJ1-6, with TRBD1 matching over 8 bases. The CDR3 extends over 15 amino acids. Germline CDR1 SGHTA, CDR2 FQGNSA. Losses at the gene ends were 5 bases for V and 9 bases for J; bases not matched to a gene: 9. CDR3 in amino acids: CASSAGTGGVSPLHF. The CDR3, as DNA: TGTGCCAGCAGCGCTGGGACAGGTGGGGTTTCACCCCTCCACTTT.

This clone was seen only a few times. The chain couples TRBV5-4 to TRBJ1-2, with D perhaps TRBD1 (6 bases). The V end was cut by 4 bases, the J end by 5 bases, with 18 bases between. The germline gives CDR1 SGHNT, CDR2 YYREEE (reference sequence). This CDR3 spans 15 amino acids. Here the CDR3 DNA reads TGTGCCAGCAGCCCCACGGGACACACCAATTATGGCTACACCTTC. It translates to CASSPTGHTNYGYTF.

The gene calls are TRBV19 and TRBJ2-7, with 9 bases lining up with TRBD2. The CDR3 spans 15 residues. Germline trimming cut 3 bases from V and 2 bases from J; bases unmatched to any gene: 5. The V gene's germline CDR1 is LNHDA and CDR2 SQIVND (reference sequence). The CDR3 DNA sequence: TGTGCCAGTAGTATGGGGGCTAGCGGGACCTACGAGCAGTACTTC. Translation gives CASSMGASGTYEQYF.

The chain links TRBV5-1 to TRBJ2-7; 8 positions agree with TRBD1. This CDR3 has 16 residues. The V and J ends lost 4 bases and 6 bases, in that order; junction bases with no gene match: 15. The germline gives CDR1 SGHRS, CDR2 YFSETQ. The CDR3 region has the DNA TGCGCCAGCAGCCCAGGAACTTCCAGGGGGCACCGCGAGCAGTACTTC. The encoded protein is CASSPGTSRGHREQYF.

J is TRBJ2-1 and V is TRBV9, with 8 positions matching TRBD1. CDR1 is SGDLS, CDR2 YYNGEE, per germline. The CDR3 contains 14 residues. Trimming took 1 base from V and 6 from J; bases not matched to a gene: 3. CDR3 amino acids: CASSVTGGINEQFF. The CDR3 DNA follows: TGTGCCAGCAGCGTAACAGGGGGAATCAATGAGCAGTTCTTC.